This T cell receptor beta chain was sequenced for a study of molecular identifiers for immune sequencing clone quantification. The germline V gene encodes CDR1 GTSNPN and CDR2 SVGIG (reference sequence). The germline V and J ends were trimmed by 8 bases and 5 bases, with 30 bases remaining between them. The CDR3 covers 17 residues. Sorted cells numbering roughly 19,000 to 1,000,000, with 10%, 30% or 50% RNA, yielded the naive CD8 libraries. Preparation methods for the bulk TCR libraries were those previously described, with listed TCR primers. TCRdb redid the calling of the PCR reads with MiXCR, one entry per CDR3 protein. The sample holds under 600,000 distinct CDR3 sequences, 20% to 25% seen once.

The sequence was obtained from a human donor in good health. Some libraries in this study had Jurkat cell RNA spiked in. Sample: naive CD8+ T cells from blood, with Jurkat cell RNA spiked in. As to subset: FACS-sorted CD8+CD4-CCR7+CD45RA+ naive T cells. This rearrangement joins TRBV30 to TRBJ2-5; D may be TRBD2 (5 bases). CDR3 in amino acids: CAHSEGGSAKQMETQYF. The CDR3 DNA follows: TGTGCCCACTCCGAAGGAGGTAGCGCAAAACAGATGGAGACCCAGTACTTC.